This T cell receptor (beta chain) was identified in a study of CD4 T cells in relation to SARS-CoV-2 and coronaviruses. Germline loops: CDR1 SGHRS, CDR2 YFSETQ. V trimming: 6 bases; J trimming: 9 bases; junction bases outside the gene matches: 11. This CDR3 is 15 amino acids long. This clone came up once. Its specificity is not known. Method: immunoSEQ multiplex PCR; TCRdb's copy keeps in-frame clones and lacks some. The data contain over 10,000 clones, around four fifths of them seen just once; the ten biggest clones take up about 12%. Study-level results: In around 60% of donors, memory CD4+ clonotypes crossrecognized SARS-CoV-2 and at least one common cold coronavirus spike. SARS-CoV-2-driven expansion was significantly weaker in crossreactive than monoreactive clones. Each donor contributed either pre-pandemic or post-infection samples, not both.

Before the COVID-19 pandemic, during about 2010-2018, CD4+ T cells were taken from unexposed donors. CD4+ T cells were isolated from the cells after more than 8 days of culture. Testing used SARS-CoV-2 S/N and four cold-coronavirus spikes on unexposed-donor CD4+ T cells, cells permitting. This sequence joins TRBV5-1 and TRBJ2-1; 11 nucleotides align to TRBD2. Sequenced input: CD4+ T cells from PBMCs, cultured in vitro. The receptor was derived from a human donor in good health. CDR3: CASKLAGVVRGEQFF. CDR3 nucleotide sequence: TGCGCCAGCAAACTAGCGGGAGTAGTGCGTGGTGAGCAGTTCTTC.